These T cell receptor beta chains were read from a single sample in a study of cytomegalovirus exposure and HLA in healthy donors. Sequenced by immunoSEQ multiplex PCR; TCRdb stores in-frame clones only, minus some. The data hold under 150,000 clones, with approximately 75% observed a single time. The sequenced sample was PBMCs. The receptors stem from a woman aged 35 to 49 in good health and CMV-seropositive. The CDR3 runs from the conserved cysteine through the conserved F or W. Fields, in order: V gene, D gene, clone size, J gene, CDR3 protein, CDR3 DNA. D genes are given only for firm matches. Clone size is not always given. Where it is, it says once, few, many or a class for expanded clones.

TRBV6-6	TRBD2	NA	TRBJ2-5	CASSYLAGGQETQYF	TGTGCCAGCAGTTACCTAGCGGGGGGTCAAGAGACCCAGTACTTC
TRBV4-1	TRBD1	NA	TRBJ2-2	CASSQVSGQGRIGTTGELFF	TGCGCCAGCAGCCAAGTTTCCGGACAGGGGAGAATAGGCACCACCGGGGAGCTGTTTTTT
TRBV7-9	NA	medium-sized	TRBJ2-1	CAGTSGRFHEQFF	TGTGCCGGCACGAGTGGCAGGTTCCATGAGCAGTTCTTC
TRBV28	TRBD1	NA	TRBJ1-2	CASSPTGTGGFYGYTF	TGTGCCAGCAGTCCAACCGGGACAGGGGGTTTCTATGGCTACACCTTC
TRBV19	NA	NA	TRBJ2-3	CASTETGSTDTQYF	TGTGCCAGTACAGAGACAGGAAGCACAGATACGCAGTATTTT
TRBV6-6	TRBD1	NA	TRBJ2-7	CASSYRRTGSYEQYF	TGTGCCAGCAGTTATAGGCGGACAGGGTCCTACGAGCAGTACTTC
TRBV6-5	NA	NA	TRBJ1-2	CASSYSSITNYGYTF	TGTGCCAGCAGTTACTCCTCGATAACAAACTATGGCTACACCTTC
TRBV5-4	TRBD2	NA	TRBJ2-3	CASSPGLEWGTQYF	TGTGCCAGCAGCCCGGGACTAGAGTGGGGTACGCAGTATTTT
TRBV6-5	NA	NA	TRBJ1-3	CASRRGVGSGNTIYF	TGTGCCAGCAGACGGGGGGTAGGCTCTGGAAACACCATATATTTT
TRBV11-2	TRBD1	NA	TRBJ2-1	CASRRPGQKSYNEQFF	TGTGCCAGCAGGCGTCCGGGACAGAAATCCTACAATGAGCAGTTCTTC
TRBV11-2	TRBD2	NA	TRBJ2-7	CASSLEASGHYEQYF	TGTGCCAGCAGCTTAGAGGCTAGCGGGCACTACGAGCAGTACTTC
TRBV2	TRBD1	NA	TRBJ1-5	CASRLRQGAEGQPQHF	TGTGCCAGCAGATTGAGACAGGGGGCTGAAGGACAGCCCCAGCATTTT
TRBV18	NA	NA	TRBJ1-1	CASSPVRTLNTEAFF	TGTGCCAGCTCACCGGTCCGGACTTTGAACACTGAAGCTTTCTTT
TRBV19	TRBD1	NA	TRBJ2-2	CASPRTGTGELFF	TGTGCCAGCCCAAGGACAGGGACCGGGGAGCTGTTTTTT
TRBV9	NA	NA	TRBJ2-6	CASSVAGSGANVLTF	TGTGCCAGCAGCGTAGCGGGTAGCGGGGCCAACGTCCTGACTTTC
TRBV6-5	NA	NA	TRBJ2-3	CASSRQNTDTQYF	TGTGCCAGCAGTCGACAGAACACAGATACGCAGTATTTT
TRBV11-3	TRBD1	NA	TRBJ2-7	CASSLDLTDRTPVVQYF	TGTGCCAGCAGCTTAGATCTAACGGACAGGACTCCAGTTGTGCAGTACTTC
TRBV11-3	NA	NA	TRBJ2-3	CASSSRVTDTQYF	TGTGCCAGCAGCTCCCGCGTCACAGATACGCAGTATTTT